What follows describes a single T cell receptor beta chain. No antigen is known for it. Assay: immunoSEQ multiplex PCR; the TCRdb copy retains only in-frame clones and omits some. Here the sample spans more than 40,000 clones, 70% being singletons. Ahead of sequencing, the ViraFEST assay grew antigen-specific CD4+ T cells using viral peptide pools. Isolation of CD4+ T cells took place after less than twelve days of culture. According to the study, vaccine recipients showed no prior SARS-CoV-2 infection and negative nucleocapsid antibodies. The CDR3 length is 15 residues. Per germline, CDR1 MNHNY and CDR2 SVGAGI (reference sequence). With 6 bases clipped from V and 0 bases from J, the junction kept 6 bases outside the gene matches. The source of the sample is a study of vaccination effects on CD4 cells after COVID-19.

The sequence was collected from a human donor who received a COVID-19 vaccine. The sample was CD4+ T cells from PBMCs cultured with HCoV-OC43 spike peptides, taken before COVID-19 vaccination. Subset here: HCoV-OC43 spike overlapping peptide pool stimulation. J is TRBJ1-2 and V is TRBV6-6, with 8 positions matching TRBD1. CDR3 protein: CASRNRGSPNYGYTF. The CDR3 region has the DNA TGTGCCAGCAGGAACAGGGGGAGCCCTAACTATGGCTACACCTTC.